This T cell receptor beta chain derives from a study of blood T cells in healthy people across ages. Across the whole study: Per two T cells, template switching captured roughly one barcoded beta molecule.

This clonotype was found a few times. Through a sample-barcoded 5' primer and a J-beta primer mix, a second PCR was run for roughly 7 to 11 cycles. Using its own MiXCR run on the 5' RACE reads, TCRdb lists one record per CDR3 protein. The sample yields about 720,000 distinct CDR3 sequences, around 25% seen once. Germline loops: CDR1 SQVTM, CDR2 ANQGSEA. Trimming took 3 bases from V and 2 from J; bases not matched to a gene: 9. CDR3 length: 15 amino acids. The same data also contributed to another study, on T cells of mothers and their children.

The TCR was taken from a boy aged 5-17 years in good health. V usage is TRBV29-1 and J usage is TRBJ2-5, with 7 bases that match TRBD2. Source material: blood. This CDR3 is CSVDRSREGQETQYF. The DNA for the CDR3 is TGCAGCGTTGACCGTAGTAGGGAGGGTCAAGAGACCCAGTACTTC.